The next 2 T cell receptor beta chains were all read from a single sample in a study of blood T cell repertoires in COVID-19. Data came from immunoSEQ multiplex PCR; TCRdb stores just in-frame clones and leaves some out. Of about 42,000 clones listed, over 75% were seen once; the top ten hold 9% to 15%. What was sequenced was peripheral blood. The receptors were sampled from a human donor in a cohort sampled during active COVID-19.

The J gene is TRBJ1-6, the V gene TRBV7-3; D is undetermined. V was clipped by 2 bases and J by 5 bases, with 10 bases between them. Germline V CDR1 and CDR2: SGHTA, FQGTGA. There are 15 residues in the CDR3. The CDR3 loop reads CASSLGTDNNSPLHF. DNA of the CDR3: TGTGCCAGCAGCTTAGGCACAGACAATAATTCACCCCTCCACTTT.

The chain has TRBV7-9 and TRBJ1-5; 8 bases line up with TRBD1. The CDR3 sequence is 15 residues long. Germline V gene data show CDR1 as SEHNR and CDR2 as FQNEAQ (reference sequence). V shed 3 bases, J shed 3 bases, and the junction held 4 bases outside the gene matches. The CDR3 DNA reads TGTGCCAGCAGCTTCGGGACAGGCGACAATCAGCCCCAGCATTTT. It yields the protein CASSFGTGDNQPQHF.